This T cell receptor (beta chain) was identified in a study of molecular identifiers for immune sequencing clone quantification. About the study: Four of five RNA aliquots from around 18,000 or 91,000 naive CD8 T cells were sequenced.

TCRdb re-derived calls from the PCR reads in MiXCR, one entry per CDR3 protein. The sample yields more than 300,000 distinct CDR3 sequences, about a fifth seen once. This clonotype was counted many times. CDR1 is LGHNA, CDR2 YSLEER, per germline. Trimming cost V 4 bases and J 3 bases, with 10 bases left between them. This CDR3 has 14 residues. The sequence derives from a human donor in good health. Some libraries in this study had Jurkat cell RNA spiked in. Material: naive CD8+ T cells from blood, with Jurkat cell RNA spiked in. Subset in this sample: FACS-sorted CD8+CD4-CCR7+CD45RA+ naive T cells. The chain combines TRBV4-3 with TRBJ2-1, with D perhaps matching TRBD2 (5 bases). The CDR3 DNA sequence: TGCGCCAGCAGCCCGGGGTACAACTACAATGAGCAGTTCTTC. Translated, it gives CASSPGYNYNEQFF.